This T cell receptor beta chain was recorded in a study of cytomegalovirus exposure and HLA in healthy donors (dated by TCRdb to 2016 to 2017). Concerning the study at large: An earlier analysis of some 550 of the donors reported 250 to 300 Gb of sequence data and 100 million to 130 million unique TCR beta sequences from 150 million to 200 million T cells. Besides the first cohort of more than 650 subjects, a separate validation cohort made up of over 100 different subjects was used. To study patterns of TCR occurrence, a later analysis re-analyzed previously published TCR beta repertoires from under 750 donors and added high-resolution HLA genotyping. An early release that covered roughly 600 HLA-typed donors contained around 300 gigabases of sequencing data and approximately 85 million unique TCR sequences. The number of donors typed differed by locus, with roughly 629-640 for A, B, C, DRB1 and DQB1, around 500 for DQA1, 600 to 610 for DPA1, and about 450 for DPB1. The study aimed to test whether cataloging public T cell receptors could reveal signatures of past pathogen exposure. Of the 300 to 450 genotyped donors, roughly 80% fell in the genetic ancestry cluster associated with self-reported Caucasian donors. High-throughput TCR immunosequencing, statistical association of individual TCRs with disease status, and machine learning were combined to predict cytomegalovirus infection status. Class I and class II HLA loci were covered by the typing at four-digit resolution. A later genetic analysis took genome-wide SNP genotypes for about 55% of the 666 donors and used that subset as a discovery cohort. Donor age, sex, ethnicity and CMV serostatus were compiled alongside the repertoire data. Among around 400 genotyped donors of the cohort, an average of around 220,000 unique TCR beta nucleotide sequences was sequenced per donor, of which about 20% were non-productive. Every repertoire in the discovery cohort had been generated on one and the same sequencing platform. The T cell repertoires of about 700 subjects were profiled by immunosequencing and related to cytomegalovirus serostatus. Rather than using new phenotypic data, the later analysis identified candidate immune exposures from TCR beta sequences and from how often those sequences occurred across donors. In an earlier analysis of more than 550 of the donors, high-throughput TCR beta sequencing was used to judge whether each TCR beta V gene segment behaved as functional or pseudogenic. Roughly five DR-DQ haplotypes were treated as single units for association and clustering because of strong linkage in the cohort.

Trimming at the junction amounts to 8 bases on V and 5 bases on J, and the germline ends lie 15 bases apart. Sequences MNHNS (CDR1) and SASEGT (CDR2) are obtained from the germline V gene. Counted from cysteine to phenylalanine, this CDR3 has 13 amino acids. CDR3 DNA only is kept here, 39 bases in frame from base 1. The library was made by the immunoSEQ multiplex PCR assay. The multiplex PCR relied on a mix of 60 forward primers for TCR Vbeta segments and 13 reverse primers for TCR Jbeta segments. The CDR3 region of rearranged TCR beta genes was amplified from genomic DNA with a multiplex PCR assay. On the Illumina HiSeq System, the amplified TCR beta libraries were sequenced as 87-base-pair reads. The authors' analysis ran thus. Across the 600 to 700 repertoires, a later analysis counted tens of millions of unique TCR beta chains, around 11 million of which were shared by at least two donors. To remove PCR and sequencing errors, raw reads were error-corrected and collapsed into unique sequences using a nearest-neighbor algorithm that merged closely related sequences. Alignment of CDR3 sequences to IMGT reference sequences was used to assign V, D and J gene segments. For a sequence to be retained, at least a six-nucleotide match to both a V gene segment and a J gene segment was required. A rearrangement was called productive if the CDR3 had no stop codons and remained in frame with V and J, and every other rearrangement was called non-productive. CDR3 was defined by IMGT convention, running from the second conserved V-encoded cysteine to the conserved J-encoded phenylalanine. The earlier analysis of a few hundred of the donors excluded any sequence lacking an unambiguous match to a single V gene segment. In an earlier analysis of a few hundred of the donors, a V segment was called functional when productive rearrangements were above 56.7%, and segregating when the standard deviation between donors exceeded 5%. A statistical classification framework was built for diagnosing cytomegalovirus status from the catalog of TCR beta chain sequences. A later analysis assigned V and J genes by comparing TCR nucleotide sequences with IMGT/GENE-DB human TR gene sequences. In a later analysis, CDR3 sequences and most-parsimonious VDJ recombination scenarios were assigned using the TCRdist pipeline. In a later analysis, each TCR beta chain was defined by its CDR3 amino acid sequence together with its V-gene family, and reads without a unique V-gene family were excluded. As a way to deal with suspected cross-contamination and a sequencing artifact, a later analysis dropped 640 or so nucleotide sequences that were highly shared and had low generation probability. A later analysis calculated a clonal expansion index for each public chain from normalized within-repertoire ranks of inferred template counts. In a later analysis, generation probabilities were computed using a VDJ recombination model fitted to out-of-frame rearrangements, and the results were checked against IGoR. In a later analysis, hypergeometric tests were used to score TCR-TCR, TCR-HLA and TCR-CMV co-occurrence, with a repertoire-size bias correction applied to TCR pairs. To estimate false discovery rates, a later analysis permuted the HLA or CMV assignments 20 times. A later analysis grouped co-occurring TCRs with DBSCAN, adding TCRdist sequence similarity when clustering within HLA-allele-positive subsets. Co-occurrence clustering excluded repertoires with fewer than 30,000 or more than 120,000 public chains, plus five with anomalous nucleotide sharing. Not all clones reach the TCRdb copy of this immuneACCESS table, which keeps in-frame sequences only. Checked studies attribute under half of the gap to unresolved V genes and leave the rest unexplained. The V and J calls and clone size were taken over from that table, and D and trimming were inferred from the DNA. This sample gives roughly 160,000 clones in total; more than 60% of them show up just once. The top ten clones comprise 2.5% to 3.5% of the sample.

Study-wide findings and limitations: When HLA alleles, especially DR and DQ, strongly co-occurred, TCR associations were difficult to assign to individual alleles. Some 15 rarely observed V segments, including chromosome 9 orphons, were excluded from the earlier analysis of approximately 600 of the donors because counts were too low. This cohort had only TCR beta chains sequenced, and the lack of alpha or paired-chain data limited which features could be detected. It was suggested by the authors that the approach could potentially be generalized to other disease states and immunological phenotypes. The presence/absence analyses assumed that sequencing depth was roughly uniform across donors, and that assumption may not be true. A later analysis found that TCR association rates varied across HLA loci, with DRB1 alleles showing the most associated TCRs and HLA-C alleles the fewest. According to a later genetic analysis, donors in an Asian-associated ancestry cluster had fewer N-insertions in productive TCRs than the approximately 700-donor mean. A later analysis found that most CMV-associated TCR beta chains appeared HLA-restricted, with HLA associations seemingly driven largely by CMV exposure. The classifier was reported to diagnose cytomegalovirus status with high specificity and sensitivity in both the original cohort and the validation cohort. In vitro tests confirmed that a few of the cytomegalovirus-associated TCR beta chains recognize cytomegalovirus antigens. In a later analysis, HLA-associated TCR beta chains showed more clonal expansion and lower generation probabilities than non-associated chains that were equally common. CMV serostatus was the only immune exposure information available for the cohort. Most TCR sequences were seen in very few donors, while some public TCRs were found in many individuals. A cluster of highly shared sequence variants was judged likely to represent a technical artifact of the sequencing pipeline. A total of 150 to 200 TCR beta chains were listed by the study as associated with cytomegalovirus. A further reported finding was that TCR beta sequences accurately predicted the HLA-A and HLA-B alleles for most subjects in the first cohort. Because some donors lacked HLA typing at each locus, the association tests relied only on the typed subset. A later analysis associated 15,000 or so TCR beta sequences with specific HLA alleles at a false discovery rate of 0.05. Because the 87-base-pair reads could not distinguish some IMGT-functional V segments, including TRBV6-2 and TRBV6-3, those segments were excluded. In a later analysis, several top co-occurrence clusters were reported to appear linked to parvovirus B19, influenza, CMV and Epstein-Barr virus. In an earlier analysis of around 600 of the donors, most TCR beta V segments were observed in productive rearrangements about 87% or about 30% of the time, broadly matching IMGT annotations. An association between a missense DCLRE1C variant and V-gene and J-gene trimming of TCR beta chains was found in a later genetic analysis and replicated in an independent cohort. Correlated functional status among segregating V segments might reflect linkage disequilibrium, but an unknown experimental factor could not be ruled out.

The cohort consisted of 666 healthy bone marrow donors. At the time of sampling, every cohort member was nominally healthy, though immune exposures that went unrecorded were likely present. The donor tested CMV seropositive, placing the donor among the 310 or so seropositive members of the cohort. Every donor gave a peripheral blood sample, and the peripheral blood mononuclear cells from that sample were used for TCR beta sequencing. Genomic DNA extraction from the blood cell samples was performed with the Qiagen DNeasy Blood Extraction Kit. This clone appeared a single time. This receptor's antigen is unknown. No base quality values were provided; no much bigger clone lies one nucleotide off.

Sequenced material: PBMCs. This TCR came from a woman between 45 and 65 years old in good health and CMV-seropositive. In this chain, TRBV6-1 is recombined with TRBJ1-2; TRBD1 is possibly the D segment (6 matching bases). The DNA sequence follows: TGTGCCAGCCGAGAGGGGGTAGAGTATGGCTACACCTTC. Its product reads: CASREGVEYGYTF.